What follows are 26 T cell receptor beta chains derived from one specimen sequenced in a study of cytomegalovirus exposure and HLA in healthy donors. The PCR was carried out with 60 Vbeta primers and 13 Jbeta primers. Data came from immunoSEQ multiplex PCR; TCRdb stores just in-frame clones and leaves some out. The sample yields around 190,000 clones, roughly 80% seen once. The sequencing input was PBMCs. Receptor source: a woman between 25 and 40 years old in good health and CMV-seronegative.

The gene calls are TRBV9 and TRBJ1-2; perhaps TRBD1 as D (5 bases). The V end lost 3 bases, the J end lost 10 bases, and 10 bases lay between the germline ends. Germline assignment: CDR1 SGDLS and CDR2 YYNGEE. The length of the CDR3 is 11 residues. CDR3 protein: CASSGGRYYTF. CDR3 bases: TGTGCCAGCAGCGGGGGCAGATACTACACCTTC. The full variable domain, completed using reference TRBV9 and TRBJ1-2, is DSGVTQTPKHLITATGQRVTLRCSPRSGDLSVYWYQQSLDQGLQFLIQYYNGEERAKGNILERFSAQQFPDLHSELNLSSLELGDSALYFCASSGGRYYTFGSGTRLTVV.

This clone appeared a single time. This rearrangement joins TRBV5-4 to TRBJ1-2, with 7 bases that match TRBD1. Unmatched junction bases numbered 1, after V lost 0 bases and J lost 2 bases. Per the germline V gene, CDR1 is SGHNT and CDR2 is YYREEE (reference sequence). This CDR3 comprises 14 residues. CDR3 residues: CASSLARGNYGYTF. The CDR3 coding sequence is TGTGCCAGCAGCTTGGCCAGGGGGAACTATGGCTACACCTTC. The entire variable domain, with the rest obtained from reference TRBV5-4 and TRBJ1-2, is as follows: ETGVTQSPTHLIKTRGQQVTLRCSSQSGHNTVSWYQQALGQGPQFIFQYYREEENGRGNFPPRFSGLQFPNYSSELNVNALELDDSALYLCASSLARGNYGYTFGSGTRLTVV.

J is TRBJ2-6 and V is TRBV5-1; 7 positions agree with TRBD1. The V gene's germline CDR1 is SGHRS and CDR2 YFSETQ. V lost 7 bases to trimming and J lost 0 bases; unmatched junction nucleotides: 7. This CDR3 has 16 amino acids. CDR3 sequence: CASGWGQHSGANVLTF. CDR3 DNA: TGCGCCAGCGGCTGGGGACAGCACTCTGGGGCCAACGTCCTGACTTTC.

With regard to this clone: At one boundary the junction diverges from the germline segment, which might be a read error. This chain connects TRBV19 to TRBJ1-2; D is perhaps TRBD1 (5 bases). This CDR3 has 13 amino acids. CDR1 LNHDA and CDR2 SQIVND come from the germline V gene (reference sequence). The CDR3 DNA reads TGTGCCAGCAGTAGAAAAGGGGAGGGAGGCTACACCTTC. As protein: CASSRKGEGGYTF.

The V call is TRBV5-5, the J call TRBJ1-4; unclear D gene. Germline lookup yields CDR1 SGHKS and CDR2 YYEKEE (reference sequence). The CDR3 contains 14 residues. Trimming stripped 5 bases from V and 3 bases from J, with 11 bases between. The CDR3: CASSRGGANEKLFF. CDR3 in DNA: TGTGCCAGCAGTCGGGGTGGGGCTAATGAAAAACTGTTTTTT.

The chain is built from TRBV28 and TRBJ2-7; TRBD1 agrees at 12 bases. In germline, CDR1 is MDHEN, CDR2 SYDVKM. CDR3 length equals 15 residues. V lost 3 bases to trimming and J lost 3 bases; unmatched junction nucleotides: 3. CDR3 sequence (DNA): TGTGCCAGCAGTTTGGGACAGGGGGCGATCTACGAGCAGTACTTC. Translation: CASSLGQGAIYEQYF.

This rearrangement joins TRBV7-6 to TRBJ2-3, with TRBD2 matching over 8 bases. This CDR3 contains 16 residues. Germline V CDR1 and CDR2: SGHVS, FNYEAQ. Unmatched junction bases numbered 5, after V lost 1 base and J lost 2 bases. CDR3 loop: CASSLVGAGDTDTQYF. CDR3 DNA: TGTGCCAGCAGCTTAGTCGGAGCGGGGGACACAGATACGCAGTATTTT.

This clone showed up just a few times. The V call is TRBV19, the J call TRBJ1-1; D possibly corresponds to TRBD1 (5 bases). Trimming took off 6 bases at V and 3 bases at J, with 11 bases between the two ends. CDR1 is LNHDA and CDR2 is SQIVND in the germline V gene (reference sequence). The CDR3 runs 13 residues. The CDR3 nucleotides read TGTGCCAGTAGCGACAGCCTGTACACTGAAGCTTTCTTT. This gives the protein CASSDSLYTEAFF.

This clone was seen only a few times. CDR3: CASSLGQGATSGANVLTF. DNA for the CDR3: TGTGCCAGCAGTTTAGGGCAGGGGGCGACGTCTGGGGCCAACGTCCTGACTTTC. V is TRBV27 and J is TRBJ2-6, with 8 nucleotides matching TRBD1. Trimming at V came to 2 bases and at J to 1 base, leaving 7 bases not matched to a gene. This CDR3 is built from 18 residues. The V gene's germline CDR1 is MNHEY and CDR2 SMNVEV (reference sequence).

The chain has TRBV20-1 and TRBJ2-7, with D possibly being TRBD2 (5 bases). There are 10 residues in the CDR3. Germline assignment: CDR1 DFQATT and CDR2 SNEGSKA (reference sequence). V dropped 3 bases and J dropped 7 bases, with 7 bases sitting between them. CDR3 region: CSASRGEQYF. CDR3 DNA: TGCAGTGCTAGCCGGGGAGAGCAGTACTTC.

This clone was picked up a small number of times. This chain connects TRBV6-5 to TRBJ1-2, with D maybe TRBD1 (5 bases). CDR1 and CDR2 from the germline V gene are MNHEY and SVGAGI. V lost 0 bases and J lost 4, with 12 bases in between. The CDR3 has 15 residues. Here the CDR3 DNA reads TGTGCCAGCAGTTACTCGATTGGGGGGGTCTATGGCTACACCTTC. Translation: CASSYSIGGVYGYTF.

The CDR3 nucleotides are TGTGCCAGCAGTATAGGGAGTGTTGCCTACGAGCAGTACTTC. It translates to CASSIGSVAYEQYF. The chain is built from TRBV28 and TRBJ2-7; weak D call: TRBD2 (5 bases). Between the trimmed V and J ends, which lost 5 bases and 2 bases, there was a span of 13 bases. This CDR3 comprises 14 residues. The germline V gene encodes CDR1 MDHEN and CDR2 SYDVKM.

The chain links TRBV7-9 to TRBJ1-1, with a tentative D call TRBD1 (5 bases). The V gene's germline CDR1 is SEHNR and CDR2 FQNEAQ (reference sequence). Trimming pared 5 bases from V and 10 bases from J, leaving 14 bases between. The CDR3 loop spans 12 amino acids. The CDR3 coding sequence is TGTGCCAGCAGCCGGGGGTCTGTAATAGCTTTCTTT. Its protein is CASSRGSVIAFF.

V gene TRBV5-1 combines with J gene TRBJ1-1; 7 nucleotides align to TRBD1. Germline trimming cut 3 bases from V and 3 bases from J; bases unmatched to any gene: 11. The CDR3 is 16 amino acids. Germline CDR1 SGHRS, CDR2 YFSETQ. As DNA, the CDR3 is TGCGCCAGCAGCTCAACCGACAGGGTTGGTCACACTGAAGCTTTCTTT. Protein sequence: CASSSTDRVGHTEAFF.

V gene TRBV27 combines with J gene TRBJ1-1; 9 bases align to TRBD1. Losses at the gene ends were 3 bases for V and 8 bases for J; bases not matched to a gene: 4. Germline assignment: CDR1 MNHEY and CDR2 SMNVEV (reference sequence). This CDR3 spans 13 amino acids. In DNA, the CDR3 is TGTGCCAGCAGTTTCCCAGGACAGGGGGAAGCTTTCTTT. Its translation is CASSFPGQGEAFF.

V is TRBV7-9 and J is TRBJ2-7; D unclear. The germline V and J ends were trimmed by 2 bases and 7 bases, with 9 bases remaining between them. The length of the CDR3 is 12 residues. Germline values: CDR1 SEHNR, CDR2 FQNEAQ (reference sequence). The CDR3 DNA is TGTGCCAGCAGCTTACAGGCGTCAGAGCAGTACTTC. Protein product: CASSLQASEQYF.

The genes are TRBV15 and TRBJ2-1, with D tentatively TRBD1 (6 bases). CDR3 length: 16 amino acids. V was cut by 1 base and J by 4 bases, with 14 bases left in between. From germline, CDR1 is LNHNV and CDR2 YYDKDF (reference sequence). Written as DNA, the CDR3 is TGTGCCACCAGCAGAGGAGAGACAGGAGATTACAATGAGCAGTTCTTC. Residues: CATSRGETGDYNEQFF.

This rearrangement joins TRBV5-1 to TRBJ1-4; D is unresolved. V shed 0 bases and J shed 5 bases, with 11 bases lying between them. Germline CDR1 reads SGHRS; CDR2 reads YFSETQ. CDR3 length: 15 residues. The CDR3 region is CASSLGGRTNEKLFF. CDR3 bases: TGCGCCAGCAGCTTGGGTGGCAGAACAAATGAAAAACTGTTTTTT.

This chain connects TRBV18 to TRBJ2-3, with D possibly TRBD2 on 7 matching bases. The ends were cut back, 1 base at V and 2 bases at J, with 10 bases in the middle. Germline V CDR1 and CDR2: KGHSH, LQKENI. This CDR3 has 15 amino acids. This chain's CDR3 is CASSPLGGATDTQYF. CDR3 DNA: TGTGCCAGCTCACCACTTGGGGGGGCCACAGATACGCAGTATTTT.

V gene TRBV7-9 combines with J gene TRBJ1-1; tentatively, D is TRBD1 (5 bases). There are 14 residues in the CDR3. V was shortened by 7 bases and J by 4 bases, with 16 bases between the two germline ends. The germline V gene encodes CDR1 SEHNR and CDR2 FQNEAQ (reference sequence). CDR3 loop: CASTGRGRVTEAFF. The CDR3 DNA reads TGTGCCAGCACAGGGCGGGGCCGCGTCACTGAAGCTTTCTTT. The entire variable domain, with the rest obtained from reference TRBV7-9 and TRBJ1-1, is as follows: DTGVSQNPRHKITKRGQNVTFRCDPISEHNRLYWYRQTLGQGPEFLTYFQNEAQLEKSRLLSDRFSAERPKGSFSTLEIQRTEQGDSAMYLCASTGRGRVTEAFFGQGTRLTVV.

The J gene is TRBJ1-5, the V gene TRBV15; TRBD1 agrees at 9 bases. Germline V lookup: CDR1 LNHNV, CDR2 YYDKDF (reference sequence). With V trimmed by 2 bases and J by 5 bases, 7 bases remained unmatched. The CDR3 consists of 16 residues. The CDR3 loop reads CATSRLGQGWDQPQHF. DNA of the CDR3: TGTGCCACCAGCAGACTAGGACAGGGGTGGGATCAGCCCCAGCATTTT.

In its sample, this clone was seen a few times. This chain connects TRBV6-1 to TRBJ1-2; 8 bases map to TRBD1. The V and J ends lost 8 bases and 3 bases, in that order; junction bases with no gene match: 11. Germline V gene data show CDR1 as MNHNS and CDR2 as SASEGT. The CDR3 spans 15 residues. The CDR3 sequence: CASGGGGTGDYGYTF. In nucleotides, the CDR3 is TGTGCCAGCGGAGGGGGGGGGACAGGCGACTATGGCTACACCTTC.

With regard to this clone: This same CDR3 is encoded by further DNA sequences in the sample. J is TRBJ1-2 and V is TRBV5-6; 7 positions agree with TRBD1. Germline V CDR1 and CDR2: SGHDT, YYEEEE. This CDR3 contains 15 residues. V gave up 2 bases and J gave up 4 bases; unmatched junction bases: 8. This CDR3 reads CASSFLTGVGYGYTF. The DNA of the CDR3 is TGTGCCAGCAGCTTCCTTACAGGGGTCGGCTATGGCTACACCTTC.

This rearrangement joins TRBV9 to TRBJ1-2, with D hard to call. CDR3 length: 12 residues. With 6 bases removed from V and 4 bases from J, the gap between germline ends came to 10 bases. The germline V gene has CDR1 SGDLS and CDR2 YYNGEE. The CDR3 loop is CASTRFLYGYTF. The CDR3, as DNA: TGTGCCAGCACGCGGTTCCTCTATGGCTACACCTTC. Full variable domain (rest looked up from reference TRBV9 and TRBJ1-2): DSGVTQTPKHLITATGQRVTLRCSPRSGDLSVYWYQQSLDQGLQFLIQYYNGEERAKGNILERFSAQQFPDLHSELNLSSLELGDSALYFCASTRFLYGYTFGSGTRLTVV.

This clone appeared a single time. The CDR3 bases are TGTGCCAGCAGCTTAGTTCCTCCTAGCGGGGTAGAGACCCAGTACTTC. This encodes CASSLVPPSGVETQYF. This rearrangement joins TRBV11-2 to TRBJ2-5; 9 bases match TRBD2. J gave up 4 bases and V 1 base, and 7 bases lay outside the gene matches. Germline loops: CDR1 SGHAT, CDR2 FQNNGV. The CDR3 contains 16 residues.

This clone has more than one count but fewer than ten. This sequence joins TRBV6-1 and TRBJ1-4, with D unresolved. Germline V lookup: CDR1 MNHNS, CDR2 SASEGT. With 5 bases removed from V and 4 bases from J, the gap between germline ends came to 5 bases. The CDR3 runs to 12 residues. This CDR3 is CASSYINEKLFF. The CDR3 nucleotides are TGTGCCAGCAGTTATATTAATGAAAAACTGTTTTTT.